These T cell receptor beta chains were read from a single sample in a study of shared clonotypes between healthy human individuals. TCRdb's table, derived via immunoSEQ multiplex PCR, lists solely in-frame clones and lacks some. The data show about a million clones, around 80% seen once. The sequencing sample was made of memory CD4+ T cells sorted from blood. These TCRs come from a man aged 18 to 29 in good health. Each CDR3 is given with its conserved first and last residue. A D gene is named only where the DNA matches it firmly. The listing skips clone size in some rows; elsewhere it reads once, few, many or a size class.

v_call	j_call	clone_size	d_call	cdr3_nt	cdr3_aa
TRBV6-1	TRBJ2-2	NA	NA	TGTGCCAGCAGTGAATCTTGGGTGAACACCGGGGAGCTGTTTTTT	CASSESWVNTGELFF
TRBV5-8	TRBJ1-4	NA	TRBD1	TGTGCCAGCAGACGGCAGGGGGTATGGTCTAATGAAAAACTGTTTTTT	CASRRQGVWSNEKLFF
TRBV2	TRBJ2-7	once	NA	TGTGCCAGCAGTGAGATGAGGGGTTCCCCCTACGAGCAGTACTTC	CASSEMRGSPYEQYF
TRBV6-5	TRBJ1-1	few	NA	TGTGCCAGCAGTTACACAGGGAACACTGAAGCTTTCTTT	CASSYTGNTEAFF
TRBV5-1	TRBJ2-3	NA	TRBD1	TGCGCCAGCAGCTTCGGACAGGTTGGAGATACGCAGTATTTT	CASSFGQVGDTQYF
TRBV10-2	TRBJ2-7	NA	TRBD1	TGCGCCAGCAGTGACACAGGGGGATACGAGCAGTACTTC	CASSDTGGYEQYF
TRBV20-1	TRBJ1-2	NA	NA	TGCAGTGGTGGCAGTACGGAGGGCTACACCTTC	CSGGSTEGYTF
TRBV14	TRBJ2-3	once	NA	TGTGCCAGCAACAACCCCCCAGATACGCAGTATTTT	CASNNPPDTQYF
TRBV6-4	TRBJ1-1	NA	NA	TGTGCCAGCAGTGAACAAGAGAACACTGAAGCTTTCTTT	CASSEQENTEAFF
TRBV27	TRBJ2-5	NA	TRBD2	TGTGCCAGCAGTTCCCAGACTAGCGGGGGGAAAGAGACCCAGTACTTC	CASSSQTSGGKETQYF
TRBV10-1	TRBJ1-1	few	TRBD1	TGCGCCAGCAGTGAGTCCCGGACAGGGCCCACTGAAGCTTTCTTT	CASSESRTGPTEAFF
TRBV28	TRBJ1-2	few	NA	TGTGCCAGCAGCTTACTAGAATATGGCTACACCTTC	CASSLLEYGYTF
TRBV5-6	TRBJ2-5	few	TRBD1	TGTGCCAGCAGCTTGGGGACAGGGGGCCAAGAGACCCAGTACTTC	CASSLGTGGQETQYF
TRBV19	TRBJ2-5	NA	TRBD2	TGTGCCAGTAGTCCGGTAGCGGGGGGGCACGAGACCCAGTACTTC	CASSPVAGGHETQYF
TRBV12-5	TRBJ2-1	NA	TRBD2	TGTGCTAGTGGTTCGGGAGCGGGAGCCTACAATGAGCAGTTCTTC	CASGSGAGAYNEQFF
TRBV29-1	TRBJ2-7	once	TRBD1	TGCAGCGTTGAACGGCAGGGGGTCTACGAGCAGTACTTC	CSVERQGVYEQYF
TRBV6-1	TRBJ1-1	NA	NA	TGTGCCAGCAACGGACGGGGGGCTTGGGACACTGAAGCTTTCTTT	CASNGRGAWDTEAFF
TRBV5-1	TRBJ2-1	NA	TRBD2	TGCGCCAGCAGCCCTTCTAGCGGGGTAAGGAATGAGCAGTTCTTC	CASSPSSGVRNEQFF
TRBV5-8	TRBJ1-2	NA	NA	TGTGCCAGCAGCTCTCAACAGAACTCCTATGGCTACACCTTC	CASSSQQNSYGYTF
TRBV28	TRBJ2-3	NA	TRBD1	TGTGCCAGCAGTCTCGACAGGGGGCCAAGTTTCACAGATACGCAGTATTTT	CASSLDRGPSFTDTQYF
TRBV10-3	TRBJ2-7	NA	NA	TGTGCCATCAGTGAGTCGGGCCAGGCCTACGAGCAGTACTTC	CAISESGQAYEQYF
TRBV6-5	TRBJ2-7	NA	TRBD1	TGTGCCAGCAGTAACCGGGACAGGCCCTACGAGCAGTACTTC	CASSNRDRPYEQYF
TRBV5-1	TRBJ2-3	NA	TRBD2	TGCGCCAGCAGCTTTGGAGCTAGCGGGGGGGTTACAGATACGCAGTATTTT	CASSFGASGGVTDTQYF
TRBV28	TRBJ1-1	NA	TRBD1	TGTGCCAGCAGTTTAGGGACAGGGGGTAACACTGAAGCTTTCTTT	CASSLGTGGNTEAFF
TRBV4-2	TRBJ1-3	once	NA	TGTGCCAGCAGCCAAGATTTCTCTGGAAACACCATATATTTT	CASSQDFSGNTIYF
TRBV5-6	TRBJ2-2	NA	NA	TGTGCCAGCAGCTTGGATCCGGCCGGGGAGCTGTTTTTT	CASSLDPAGELFF
TRBV28	TRBJ2-5	few	NA	TGTGCCAGCAGTTTAACCTCAGGCGGGCAAGAGACCCAGTACTTC	CASSLTSGGQETQYF